The present entry profiles one TCR beta chain with its context. The V gene lost 10 bases and the J gene lost 2 bases, with 8 bases spanning the gap. Germline CDR1 MDHEN, CDR2 SYDVKM. CDR3 length: 11 residues. Thawed unstimulated PBMCs were FACS-sorted by CD3, CD4 and CD8 into two populations. This entry is derived from a study of T cell clones after liver transplantation. About the study: Liver transplant recipients had immunosuppression withdrawal attempted within 2 years. TCRbeta sequencing after a pre-transplant mixed lymphocyte reaction identified graft-donor-reactive clones, later tracked in post-transplant blood.

Data came from immunoSEQ multiplex PCR; TCRdb stores just in-frame clones and leaves some out. The repertoire has over 45,000 clones, over 55% of them found once; the top ten carry about 10%. The clonotype originates from a human patient who received a liver transplant. Some T cells may have originated in the graft donor. Sequencing used CD4+ T cells from blood, obtained 54 months after liver transplant. This chain uses TRBV28 with TRBJ1-2, with D unclear. CDR3 amino acids: CAIGPNYGYTF. CDR3 nucleotide sequence: TGTGCCATCGGGCCGAACTATGGCTACACCTTC.